The 12 T cell receptor beta chains listed next were all sequenced from one sample in a study of blood T cell repertoires in COVID-19. Method: immunoSEQ multiplex PCR; TCRdb's copy keeps in-frame clones and lacks some. The table records about 270,000 clones, around nine tenths of them present only once. The sample consisted of peripheral blood. Receptor source: a man in his forties or fifties with active or convalescent COVID-19.

The chain employs TRBV18 and TRBJ1-5; D gene uncertain. The CDR3 totals 14 residues. Germline V lookup: CDR1 KGHSH, CDR2 LQKENI. V was pared by 4 bases and J by 3 bases, with 10 bases between. The CDR3 DNA is TGTGCCAGCTCACTCCAGAGGGCCAATCAGCCCCAGCATTTT. It codes for CASSLQRANQPQHF.

This clone has just one count. The junction does not match germline at one end; this may be a read error. The chain joins TRBV2 to TRBJ1-2; a possible D gene is TRBD1 (6 bases). The CDR3 is 15 residues long. Germline CDR1 reads SNHLY; CDR2 reads FYNNEI. The CDR3 region is CASREGTSFNYGYTF. The CDR3 DNA is TGTGCCAGCAGGGAAGGGACATCCTTCAACTATGGCTACACCTTC.

This clone occurred once. The chain couples TRBV24-1 to TRBJ1-5; tentatively, D is TRBD1 (6 bases). The CDR3 runs to 15 residues. V was trimmed by 5 bases and J by 6 bases, leaving 16 bases between them. Looked up from germline, CDR1 is KGHDR and CDR2 is SFDVKD. Here the CDR3 reads CATSATKGEGQPQHF. In DNA, the CDR3 is TGTGCCACCAGTGCCACGAAGGGGGAGGGTCAGCCCCAGCATTTT.

In DNA, the CDR3 is TGTGCCAGCAGTTTCCCGGGTTCCTATGGCTACACCTTC. It encodes CASSFPGSYGYTF. The gene calls are TRBV28 and TRBJ1-2; D not resolved. This CDR3 spans 13 amino acids. V lost 3 bases to trimming and J lost 4 bases, with 9 bases between them. Looked up from germline, CDR1 is MDHEN and CDR2 is SYDVKM.

V and J are TRBV24-1 and TRBJ2-5; 11 bases fit TRBD1. With V trimmed by 4 bases and J by 3 bases, 6 bases remained unmatched. Germline CDR1 and CDR2: KGHDR and SFDVKD. CDR3 size: 16 residues. For the CDR3, the DNA is TGTGCCACCAGTGACCACCGGGACAGGGGGAAAGAGACCCAGTACTTC. Protein sequence: CATSDHRDRGKETQYF.

In this sample, this clone turned up a few times. The V and J genes are TRBV7-9 and TRBJ1-6; TRBD1 matches at 9 bases. This CDR3 has 16 amino acids. From germline, CDR1 is SEHNR and CDR2 FQNEAQ (reference sequence). V shed 5 bases and J 7 bases; nucleotides not matched to a gene: 9. CDR3 region: CASSPGQGLGNSPLHF. CDR3 coding DNA: TGTGCCAGCAGCCCGGGACAGGGTTTAGGCAATTCACCCCTCCACTTT.

The chain links TRBV11-2 to TRBJ2-7; 10 positions agree with TRBD2. This CDR3 is built from 15 residues. Germline-derived CDR1 and CDR2 are SGHAT and FQNNGV. J was trimmed by 4 bases and V by 0 bases; bases with no gene match: 3. The DNA of the CDR3 is TGTGCCAGCAGCTTAGAGGCTAGCGGGAGTTACGAGCAGTACTTC. Translating gives CASSLEASGSYEQYF. Combining the CDR3 with reference TRBV11-2 and TRBJ2-7 gives the whole variable domain EAGVAQSPRYKIIEKRQSVAFWCNPISGHATLYWYQQILGQGPKLLIQFQNNGVVDDSQLPKDRFSAERLKGVDSTLKIQPAKLEDSAVYLCASSLEASGSYEQYFGPGTRLTVT.

This chain uses TRBV30 with TRBJ1-5; TRBD1 is a possible D gene (6 bases). V lost 5 bases to trimming and J lost 2 bases, with 10 bases between them. CDR1 and CDR2 (germline): GTSNPN, SVGIG (reference sequence). This CDR3 has 13 residues. In DNA, the CDR3 is TGTGCCTGGGCATACAGGGGCAATCAGCCCCAGCATTTT. Encoded protein: CAWAYRGNQPQHF.

A few counts support this clone. The rearrangement links TRBV28 to TRBJ1-2; D is unclear. V was clipped by 5 bases and J by 8 bases, with 12 bases between them. The CDR3 is 12 residues long. CDR1 is MDHEN and CDR2 is SYDVKM in the germline V gene. CDR3 residues: CASSPNAGGYTF. The CDR3 DNA follows: TGTGCCAGCAGTCCCAATGCGGGGGGCTACACCTTC.

This rearrangement joins TRBV27 to TRBJ1-6; 8 bases line up with TRBD1. J was trimmed by 4 bases and V by 5 bases; bases with no gene match: 16. Germline V gives CDR1 MNHEY, CDR2 SMNVEV (reference sequence). The CDR3 runs 19 residues. CDR3 residues: CASSIGERSRTGYNSPLHF. CDR3 bases: TGTGCCAGCAGTATCGGAGAACGTTCTAGGACAGGGTATAATTCACCCCTCCACTTT.

The V call is TRBV5-1, the J call TRBJ2-1; 7 nucleotides align to TRBD2. V lost 4 bases, J lost 5 bases, and 9 bases stayed unmatched. Per the germline V gene, CDR1 is SGHRS and CDR2 is YFSETQ. The CDR3 spans 15 residues. CDR3 coding DNA: TGCGCCAGCAGCCGCCGAGGGACTACACACAATGAGCAGTTCTTC. Residues: CASSRRGTTHNEQFF.

This clone occurred once. Its ends do not fully match the called genes, so a read error is possible. This rearrangement joins TRBV5-1 to TRBJ1-2; unclear D gene. There are 13 residues in the CDR3. The V gene's germline CDR1 is SGHRS and CDR2 YFSETQ. The DNA of the CDR3 is TGCGCCAGCAGCTTGGTCCAGGATTATGACTACACCTTC. It yields the protein CASSLVQDYDYTF.